This TCR beta chain was recovered during a study of blood T cell repertoires in COVID-19. Data came from immunoSEQ multiplex PCR; TCRdb stores just in-frame clones and leaves some out. The sample holds 140,000 to 150,000 clones, 84% seen once. J was trimmed by 4 bases and V by 1 base; bases with no gene match: 4. The germline gives CDR1 SQVTM, CDR2 ANQGSEA. The CDR3 spans 14 residues. The sample comprised PBMCs or T cells enriched from blood (not recorded which). V and J are TRBV29-1 and TRBJ1-1, with TRBD1 matching 9 bases. This sequence originates from a woman between 45 and 60 years old who had been exposed to COVID-19. The CDR3 here is CSVEGIQGATEAFF. The CDR3 DNA is TGCAGCGTTGAAGGGATACAGGGGGCCACTGAAGCTTTCTTT.